These 9 T cell receptor beta chains were sequenced from one sample in a study of blood T cell repertoires in COVID-19. Sequencing was performed with immunoSEQ multiplex PCR; in TCRdb, only in-frame clones are kept and a portion is missing. The profile shows some 78,000 clones, roughly 89% of them singletons. The sequencing sample was made of peripheral blood. The source of these receptors is a man aged 45-65 years with acute or convalescent COVID-19.

This chain uses TRBV4-3 with TRBJ1-1, with D possibly TRBD1 on 6 matching bases. Germline V gene data show CDR1 as LGHNA and CDR2 as YSLEER. The CDR3 runs 16 residues. V lost 0 bases and J lost 5, with 16 bases in between. The CDR3: CASSQEWVAGETEAFF. The CDR3 DNA is TGCGCCAGCAGCCAAGAATGGGTGGCAGGGGAAACTGAAGCTTTCTTT.

This sequence joins TRBV6-5 and TRBJ2-3; weak D call: TRBD2 (6 bases). Trimming removed 5 bases from V and 0 bases from J, with 12 bases in between. Germline V gene sequence: CDR1 MNHEY, CDR2 SVGAGI. The CDR3 totals 15 residues. Written as DNA, the CDR3 is TGTGCCAGCAGTACCCCCGGGACTAGCACAGATACGCAGTATTTT. Protein sequence: CASSTPGTSTDTQYF.

Note on this clone: No conserved phenylalanine or tryptophan is present at the end of the CDR3, so a read error is the likely explanation. No DNA is shown, since the ends of the CDR3 on it are uncertain; the CDR3 is the one TCRdb lists. The chain links TRBV5-6 to TRBJ1-1; TRBD1 was called by the table and not checked on the DNA. The CDR3 has 12 residues if both end residues are counted. Germline V gene lookup returns CDR1 SGHDT and CDR2 YYEEEE. The CDR3: CASSLGRQGAKS.

The chain combines TRBV7-2 with TRBJ1-6; 8 nucleotides line up with TRBD1. The length of the CDR3 is 15 residues. The germline V gene encodes CDR1 SGHTA and CDR2 FQGNSA. V lost 5 bases to trimming and J lost 10 bases; unmatched junction nucleotides: 10. CDR3 loop: CASSTRTGMGSPLHF. CDR3 sequence (DNA): TGTGCCAGCAGCACCCGGACAGGGATGGGATCACCCCTCCACTTT.

DNA for the CDR3: TGTGCCAGCAGCTTAGGCCAGGGGGCACCCCAGCATTTT. It translates to CASSLGQGAPQHF. This chain uses TRBV7-3 with TRBJ1-5; 8 bases are a match to TRBD1. This CDR3 is built from 13 residues. In germline, CDR1 is SGHTA, CDR2 FQGTGA. J was trimmed by 10 bases and V by 2 bases; bases with no gene match: 4.

This chain connects TRBV18 to TRBJ1-2, with D unclear. The germline CDR1 and CDR2 sequences are KGHSH and LQKENI. Trimming shortened V by 3 bases and J by 5 bases, and 10 bases separated the two germline ends. CDR3 length: 13 amino acids. As DNA, the CDR3 is TGTGCCAGCTCACCGGGCGTCCGGTATGGCTACACCTTC. It encodes CASSPGVRYGYTF.

This chain joins TRBV11-2 and TRBJ1-1; no definite D call. Germline assignment: CDR1 SGHAT and CDR2 FQNNGV. The V end lost 3 bases, the J end lost 4 bases, and 9 bases lay between the germline ends. The CDR3 length is 13 residues. For the CDR3, the DNA is TGTGCCAGCAGCTTCCAAGGGAGCACTGAAGCTTTCTTT. It codes for CASSFQGSTEAFF.

The rearrangement joins TRBV4-1 to TRBJ1-2; no definite D call. V was trimmed by 2 bases and J by 8 bases, leaving 18 bases between them. This CDR3 region has 15 residues. Germline V lookup: CDR1 MGHRA, CDR2 YSYEKL. Written as DNA, the CDR3 is TGCGCCAGCAGCCAATTGGCAGCTCCTAGTGGCGGCTACACCTTC. Protein: CASSQLAAPSGGYTF.

V gene TRBV24-1 combines with J gene TRBJ1-2; TRBD1 agrees at 7 bases. V shed 7 bases and J 6 bases; nucleotides not matched to a gene: 7. Per germline, CDR1 KGHDR and CDR2 SFDVKD. There are 13 residues in the CDR3. CDR3 residues: CATRDTGVHGYTF. Here the CDR3 DNA reads TGTGCCACCAGGGATACAGGGGTCCATGGCTACACCTTC.